This T cell receptor beta chain derives from a study of monozygotic twins with cystic fibrosis. Study findings and constraints: Low clonality (median 0.0095) suggested a mostly naive repertoire. Shared CDR3 numbers were not associated with age, concordance or severity. Monozygotic CF twin pairs shared significantly more nucleotide-identical clonotypes than unrelated CF individuals did.

Of note for this clone: Its antigen is unidentified.

Clones were sequenced by immunoSEQ multiplex PCR, and TCRdb holds only the in-frame ones, with some missing. The sample lists about 32,000 clones; 92% were seen once. Sequenced material: blood. This TCR derives from a girl aged 2-10 years with cystic fibrosis.

CDR3 amino acids: CASSPPGQVAYNEQFF. The CDR3 DNA is TGTGCCAGCTCACCCCCGGGACAGGTCGCCTACAATGAGCAGTTCTTC. The genes are TRBV18 and TRBJ2-1; 8 bases line up with TRBD1. J was trimmed by 2 bases and V by 3 bases; bases with no gene match: 6. Germline V gene sequence: CDR1 KGHSH, CDR2 LQKENI. This CDR3 has 16 amino acids.